The 9 T cell receptor beta chains listed next were all sequenced from one sample in a study of T cells after yellow fever vaccination. Each CDR3 protein gets one entry after TCRdb re-called the 5' RACE reads with MiXCR. The table includes some 220,000 distinct CDR3 sequences, 3.2% detected once. This specimen consisted of CD4+ T cells sorted from PBMCs, obtained 10 days after the yellow fever booster vaccination. The receptor source for this set is a man in his late teens or twenties who received the YFV17D yellow fever vaccine.

This clonotype appeared many times. V and J are TRBV5-1 and TRBJ2-1; 7 bases map to TRBD1. Unmatched junction bases numbered 13, after V lost 4 bases and J lost 9 bases. The CDR3 contains 15 residues. CDR1 and CDR2 (germline): SGHRS, YFSETQ. DNA of the CDR3: TGCGCCAGCAGCCCGGCCGGTGCAGGGGGAGCTGAGCAGTTCTTC. Amino acids: CASSPAGAGGAEQFF.

This clonotype was recorded many times. This chain uses TRBV7-8 with TRBJ1-2, with 11 bases that match TRBD1. CDR3 size: 15 residues. V shed 1 base and J 4 bases; nucleotides not matched to a gene: 2. The V gene's germline CDR1 is SGHVS and CDR2 FQNEAQ. CDR3: CASSLGDRGTYGYTF. In DNA, the CDR3 is TGTGCCAGCAGCTTAGGGGACAGGGGGACCTATGGCTACACCTTC.

This clonotype was detected only a few times. This sequence joins TRBV4-3 and TRBJ1-1; 7 bases line up with TRBD1. The CDR3 runs to 16 residues. Germline V gene data show CDR1 as LGHNA and CDR2 as YSLEER. V shed 2 bases and J 6 bases; nucleotides not matched to a gene: 12. CDR3 protein: CASSQNYRGKGAEAFF. CDR3 coding DNA: TGCGCCAGCAGCCAAAACTACAGGGGTAAGGGCGCTGAAGCTTTCTTT.

At least ten counts were recorded for this clonotype. The V call is TRBV3-2, the J call TRBJ2-7; the table's D call TRBD1 went unverified against the DNA. TRBV3-2 constitutes a pseudogene. The CDR3 spans 14 residues. The CDR3 DNA reads TGTGCCAGCAGAATGGGACAGAGAACCTACGAGCAGTACGTC. It encodes CASRMGQRTYEQYV.

This clonotype was detected a few times. The V gene is TRBV6-2 or TRBV6-3, the J gene TRBJ2-2; perhaps TRBD1 as D (5 bases). From germline, CDR1 is MNHEY and CDR2 SVGEGT. The CDR3 is made up of 17 amino acids. Trimming stripped 5 bases from V and 1 base from J, with 17 bases between. The CDR3 nucleotides are TGTGCCAGCAGTGCTCCCTTGACAGTCTTGAACACCGGGGAGCTGTTTTTT. This encodes CASSAPLTVLNTGELFF.

The gene calls are TRBV20-1 and TRBJ1-2; no firm D call. Trimming cost V 6 bases and J 4 bases, with 12 bases left between them. The CDR3 extends over 12 amino acids. The germline V gene has CDR1 DFQATT and CDR2 SNEGSKA (reference sequence). The CDR3 reads CSAPGRSYGYTF. In nucleotides, the CDR3 is TGCAGTGCACCCGGACGGAGCTATGGCTACACCTTC.

This clonotype was recorded at least ten times. The V gene is TRBV7-2, the J gene TRBJ2-7; 8 positions match TRBD1. V shed 4 bases, J shed 3 bases, and the junction held 5 bases outside the gene matches. Germline lookup yields CDR1 SGHTA and CDR2 FQGNSA. This CDR3 comprises 14 residues. CDR3 bases: TGTGCCAGCAGCTCGCAGGGGGCGGTCTACGAGCAGTACTTC. It is translated as CASSSQGAVYEQYF.

This clonotype was counted between two and nine times. The chain has TRBV7-2 and TRBJ2-2; tentative D call: TRBD1 (6 bases). V lost 3 bases to trimming and J lost 1 base, with 9 bases between them. The germline gives CDR1 SGHTA, CDR2 FQGNSA. The CDR3 totals 15 residues. CDR3 nucleotides: TGTGCCAGCAGCTTCGTGACAGGGAACACCGGGGAGCTGTTTTTT. Amino acid sequence: CASSFVTGNTGELFF. Combining the CDR3 with reference TRBV7-2 and TRBJ2-2 gives the whole variable domain GAGVSQSPSNKVTEKGKDVELRCDPISGHTALYWYRQSLGQGLEFLIYFQGNSAPDKSGLPSDRFSAERTGGSVSTLTIQRTQQEDSAVYLCASSFVTGNTGELFFGEGSRLTVL.

Only a few counts were recorded for this clonotype. The J gene is TRBJ2-1, the V gene TRBV29-1; the D gene could be TRBD1 or TRBD2 (5 bases each). Germline V gene lookup returns CDR1 SQVTM and CDR2 ANQGSEA. The CDR3 has 13 amino acids. V gave up 7 bases and J gave up 0 bases, with 10 bases separating them. The CDR3 here is CSGGTDSYNEQFF. The CDR3 bases are TGCAGCGGGGGGACCGACTCCTACAATGAGCAGTTCTTC.